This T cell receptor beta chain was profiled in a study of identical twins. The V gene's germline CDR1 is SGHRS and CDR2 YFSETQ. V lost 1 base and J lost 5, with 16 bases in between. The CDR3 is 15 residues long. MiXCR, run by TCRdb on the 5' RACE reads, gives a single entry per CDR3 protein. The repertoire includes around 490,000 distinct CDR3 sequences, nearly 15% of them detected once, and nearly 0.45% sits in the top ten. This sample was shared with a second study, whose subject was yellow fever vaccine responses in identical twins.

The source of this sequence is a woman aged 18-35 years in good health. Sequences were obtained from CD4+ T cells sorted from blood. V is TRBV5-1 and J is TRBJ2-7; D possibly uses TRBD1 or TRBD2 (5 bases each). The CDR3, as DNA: TGCGCCAGCAGCTTGATCGGGGACCTAAGGAACGAGCAGTACTTC. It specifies CASSLIGDLRNEQYF.